The TCR beta chain under discussion was sequenced for a study of T cells in Graves' hyperthyroidism and ophthalmopathy. This CDR3 is 15 amino acids long. V was clipped by 0 bases and J by 8 bases; unmatched bases: 6. CDR1 LGHNA and CDR2 YNFKEQ come from the germline V gene. Using RNA transcripts as the source, TCR beta CDR3 regions were amplified. When the TCR CDR3 underwent first-round RT-PCR, the HTBI primer set was used. TCRdb reprocessed the multiplex PCR reads with MiXCR, giving one entry per CDR3 protein. The data hold roughly 750,000 distinct CDR3 sequences, with around 17% observed a single time.

The receptor was isolated from a man in his late teens or twenties with Graves' hyperthyroidism. Input material: blood. The chain links TRBV4-2 to TRBJ1-4; 7 nucleotides align to TRBD1. CDR3 amino acids: CASSQDPTGVEKLFF. The CDR3 DNA is TGTGCCAGCAGCCAAGATCCCACAGGGGTCGAAAAACTGTTTTTT.